Each of the 16 T cell receptor beta chains below was sequenced from the same sample in a study of blood T cell repertoires in COVID-19. Here immunoSEQ multiplex PCR was the method, and the copy in TCRdb shows in-frame clones only, minus some. The sample yields under 300,000 clones, roughly 83% seen once. Sequencing was carried out using peripheral blood. These TCRs come from a man at least 80 years old with acute or convalescent COVID-19.

About this clone itself: The same CDR3 also results from other DNA sequences found in this sample. J is TRBJ2-7 and V is TRBV6-1; no clear D. With 2 bases removed from V and 3 bases from J, the gap between germline ends came to 5 bases. Germline V gene data show CDR1 as MNHNS and CDR2 as SASEGT. The CDR3 is 12 residues long. For the CDR3, the DNA is TGTGCCAGCAGTGAAAGAGGCTACGAGCAGTACTTC. Its protein product is CASSERGYEQYF.

The V and J genes are TRBV9 and TRBJ2-5; D may be TRBD2 (5 bases). The ends were cut back, 0 bases at V and 5 bases at J, with 14 bases in the middle. There are 15 residues in the CDR3. Germline CDR1 and CDR2: SGDLS and YYNGEE. CDR3 sequence reads: CASSVATRLEETQYF. The DNA for the CDR3 is TGTGCCAGCAGCGTAGCTACTAGACTCGAGGAGACCCAGTACTTC. Supplemented by reference TRBV9 and TRBJ2-5, the full variable domain reads DSGVTQTPKHLITATGQRVTLRCSPRSGDLSVYWYQQSLDQGLQFLIQYYNGEERAKGNILERFSAQQFPDLHSELNLSSLELGDSALYFCASSVATRLEETQYFGPGTRLLVL.

The CDR3 nucleotides read TGTGCCAGCAGCTTTTACGGGCAGGGCCCACATTCACCCCTCCACTTT. Translated: CASSFYGQGPHSPLHF. The rearrangement links TRBV7-2 to TRBJ1-6; the D gene is possibly TRBD1 (5 bases). This CDR3 contains 16 residues. Germline loops: CDR1 SGHTA, CDR2 FQGNSA. V shed 3 bases and J shed 8 bases, with 17 bases lying between them.

The V and J genes are TRBV4-2 and TRBJ1-2; tentatively, D is TRBD1 (5 bases). V lost 0 bases to trimming and J lost 11 bases, with 19 bases between them. There are 15 residues in the CDR3. Germline V CDR1 and CDR2: LGHNA, YNFKEQ. The CDR3 coding sequence is TGTGCCAGCAGCCAAGATCGATTGACAGCTCTGTTGTACACCTTC. It codes for CASSQDRLTALLYTF.

J is TRBJ1-2 and V is TRBV14, with D maybe TRBD1 (6 bases). This CDR3 has 16 amino acids. Trimming cost V 1 base and J 6 bases, with 18 bases left between them. Germline V lookup: CDR1 SGHDN, CDR2 FVKESK. The CDR3 bases are TGTGCCAGCAGCCAAGGAGGTACAGGGTACGCGGATGGCTACACCTTC. Translating gives CASSQGGTGYADGYTF. Filled out from reference TRBV14 and TRBJ1-2, the complete variable domain reads EAGVTQFPSHSVIEKGQTVTLRCDPISGHDNLYWYRRVMGKEIKFLLHFVKESKQDESGMPNNRFLAERTGGTYSTLKVQPAELEDSGVYFCASSQGGTGYADGYTFGSGTRLTVV.

CDR3: CASTFAGVGELFF. CDR3 in DNA: TGTGCCAGCACGTTCGCAGGGGTCGGGGAGCTGTTTTTT. This chain links TRBV9 with TRBJ2-2; possible D gene TRBD1, 6 bases. V shed 6 bases and J shed 7 bases, with 13 bases lying between them. CDR3 length: 13 residues. Germline CDR1 and CDR2: SGDLS and YYNGEE.

This chain joins TRBV6-6 and TRBJ1-1, with TRBD1 matching 9 bases. The CDR3 has 16 amino acids. Trimming took 8 bases from V and 1 from J; bases not matched to a gene: 11. Germline V gene data show CDR1 as MNHNY and CDR2 as SVGAGI (reference sequence). The CDR3 region is CASSPLGQGPNTEAFF. CDR3 DNA: TGTGCCAGCTCTCCACTGGGACAGGGACCGAACACTGAAGCTTTCTTT.

The J gene is TRBJ1-2, the V gene TRBV18; D not resolved. The CDR3 sequence is 16 residues long. Looked up from germline, CDR1 is KGHSH and CDR2 is LQKENI. Trimming cost V 1 base and J 2 bases, with 14 bases left between them. CDR3 nucleotide sequence: TGTGCCAGCTCACCACAAGGAACGGGAGTGAACTATGGCTACACCTTC. Amino acids: CASSPQGTGVNYGYTF.

This chain links TRBV4-3 with TRBJ2-7; D is perhaps TRBD2 (5 bases). The CDR3 spans 17 residues. V was shortened by 4 bases and J by 1 base, with 20 bases between the two germline ends. The germline CDR1 and CDR2 sequences are LGHNA and YSLEER. CDR3 residues: CASSLRAFSGRSYEQYF. In nucleotides, the CDR3 is TGCGCCAGCAGCCTGAGGGCCTTTTCGGGGAGATCCTACGAGCAGTACTTC.

V and J are TRBV5-1 and TRBJ2-3, with TRBD2 matching over 8 bases. CDR1 and CDR2 (germline): SGHRS, YFSETQ. The CDR3 runs 17 residues. J was trimmed by 5 bases and V by 0 bases; bases with no gene match: 11. CDR3 coding DNA: TGCGCCAGCAGCTTGGGATTAACGGGGGGGGCCGGAGATACGCAGTATTTT. Translated: CASSLGLTGGAGDTQYF.

This clone was observed a handful of times. The CDR3 loop reads CASSLGGQHGGYTF. CDR3 coding DNA: TGTGCCAGCAGTTTGGGGGGACAGCACGGGGGCTACACCTTC. The rearrangement uses TRBV6-5 and TRBJ1-2, with 7 positions matching TRBD1. Germline CDR1 and CDR2: MNHEY and SVGAGI. CDR3 size: 14 residues. V lost 4 bases to trimming and J lost 8 bases; unmatched junction nucleotides: 10.

The chain carries TRBV5-4 and TRBJ2-5, with 10 nucleotides matching TRBD2. The V and J ends lost 1 base and 5 bases, in that order; junction bases with no gene match: 14. Germline V lookup: CDR1 SGHNT, CDR2 YYREEE (reference sequence). The length of the CDR3 is 18 residues. The DNA of the CDR3 is TGTGCCAGCAGCTTGAGCTTCGGAGTAGCGGGAGGATTGGAGACCCAGTACTTC. Protein sequence: CASSLSFGVAGGLETQYF.

The rearrangement joins TRBV12-3 or TRBV12-4 to TRBJ1-2; the D is unclear. V was clipped by 3 bases and J by 4 bases, with 9 bases between them. The CDR3 runs to 13 residues. The CDR3 sequence: CASSLGEIYGYTF. The CDR3 DNA follows: TGTGCCAGCAGTTTGGGAGAGATCTATGGCTACACCTTC.

The genes are TRBV6-5 and TRBJ2-5, with D possibly TRBD2 on 5 matching bases. Germline V gene lookup returns CDR1 MNHEY and CDR2 SVGAGI. The length of the CDR3 is 13 residues. Trimming shortened V by 5 bases and J by 2 bases, and 9 bases separated the two germline ends. Here the CDR3 reads CASSTGVQETQYF. CDR3 nucleotide sequence: TGTGCCAGCAGTACCGGGGTTCAAGAGACCCAGTACTTC.

V is TRBV7-9 and J is TRBJ1-5; 10 bases agree with TRBD1. Germline CDR1 and CDR2: SEHNR and FQNEAQ (reference sequence). V lost 1 base to trimming and J lost 5 bases; unmatched junction nucleotides: 8. The CDR3 is 17 amino acids. The CDR3, as DNA: TGTGCCAGCAGCTTAGAATTAACCGGGACAGGGGATCAGCCCCAGCATTTT. It codes for CASSLELTGTGDQPQHF.

This chain uses TRBV9 with TRBJ2-1; D is perhaps TRBD1 (7 bases). This CDR3 has 12 residues. V lost 5 bases to trimming and J lost 9 bases, with 12 bases between them. In germline, CDR1 is SGDLS, CDR2 YYNGEE. The chain's CDR3 is CASSNQGGEQFF. CDR3 sequence (DNA): TGTGCCAGCAGTAATCAGGGGGGTGAGCAGTTCTTC.